One sample yielded the 20 T cell receptor beta chains listed below, sequenced in a study of T cell repertoires in cytomegalovirus infection. What these receptors recognize is not known. A single record per CDR3 protein comes from TCRdb applying MiXCR to the reads. This sample carries roughly 200,000 distinct CDR3 sequences, approximately 38% of them seen once, and the ten largest clones take approximately 60%. This specimen was CD8+ T cells from cultured PBMCs, taken from culture after CMV antigen stimulation. Receptor source: a human donor in good health (CMV status not recorded). Some clones in this sample may be carry-over from other donors' samples.

The rearrangement uses TRBV27 and TRBJ1-5; D remains ambiguous. The germline V gene encodes CDR1 MNHEY and CDR2 SMNVEV (reference sequence). V shed 7 bases and J shed 7 bases, with 11 bases lying between them. The CDR3 has 12 residues. The CDR3 here is CASTVSRQPQHF. DNA of the CDR3: TGTGCCAGCACCGTGAGTCGACAGCCCCAGCATTTT.

This chain joins TRBV13 and TRBJ2-7, with D perhaps matching TRBD2 (6 bases). Germline V CDR1 and CDR2: PRHDT, FYEKMQ (reference sequence). CDR3 length: 15 amino acids. With 5 bases removed from V and 6 bases from J, the gap between germline ends came to 20 bases. The CDR3 loop reads CASSTGGPRKGEQYF. CDR3 bases: TGTGCCAGCAGCACCGGAGGGCCTCGAAAGGGCGAGCAGTACTTC.

The V and J genes are TRBV12-3 or TRBV12-4 and TRBJ2-7; 7 bases are shared with TRBD2. There are 19 residues in the CDR3. Trimming took 4 bases from V and 1 from J; bases not matched to a gene: 19. The CDR3 DNA follows: TGTGCCAGCAGTTCGCTTGAAACCCCGGCGGGGGAAGGGTCCTACGAGCAGTACTTC. This gives the protein CASSSLETPAGEGSYEQYF.

This clonotype was found a few times. This rearrangement joins TRBV28 to TRBJ2-7; no clear D gene. Trimming shortened V by 1 base and J by 6 bases, and 10 bases separated the two germline ends. Looked up from germline, CDR1 is MDHEN and CDR2 is SYDVKM. The CDR3 length is 13 residues. CDR3: CASSLSPQGEQYF. CDR3 DNA sequence: TGTGCCAGCAGTTTATCCCCCCAAGGCGAGCAGTACTTC.

This clonotype has a handful of counts. The chain employs TRBV7-8 and TRBJ1-5; possibly TRBD1 for D (5 bases). Trimming shortened V by 2 bases and J by 4 bases, and 21 bases separated the two germline ends. In germline, CDR1 is SGHVS, CDR2 FQNEAQ. This CDR3 has 18 amino acids. The chain's CDR3 is CASSLPEPGPEANQPQHF. Here the CDR3 DNA reads TGTGCCAGCAGCTTACCTGAACCGGGACCCGAGGCAAATCAGCCCCAGCATTTT.

The chain couples TRBV9 to TRBJ2-3; tentative D call: TRBD1 (5 bases). Germline V gives CDR1 SGDLS, CDR2 YYNGEE. The V end lost 0 bases, the J end lost 9 bases, and 8 bases lay between the germline ends. The CDR3 extends over 12 amino acids. This CDR3 is CASSVGDRTQYF. DNA for the CDR3: TGTGCCAGCAGCGTAGGAGACAGAACGCAGTATTTT.

This clonotype has a count of ten or more. The chain combines TRBV18 with TRBJ1-4; D is unresolved. The CDR3 is made up of 15 amino acids. Germline V CDR1 and CDR2: KGHSH, LQKENI. The germline V and J ends were trimmed by 3 bases and 4 bases, with 12 bases remaining between them. The CDR3: CASSPAGGFNEKLFF. DNA for the CDR3: TGTGCCAGCTCACCGGCTGGAGGGTTTAATGAAAAACTGTTTTTT.

The V and J genes are TRBV6-1 and TRBJ1-5; D uncertain. This CDR3 has 15 residues. The germline CDR1 and CDR2 sequences are MNHNS and SASEGT. V dropped 4 bases and J dropped 2 bases, with 12 bases sitting between them. The DNA of the CDR3 is TGTGCCAGCAGTGCCGCCCCCGGGGGCAATCAGCCCCAGCATTTT. Translated: CASSAAPGGNQPQHF.

The rearrangement links TRBV7-9 to TRBJ1-1; TRBD1 agrees at 7 bases. Looked up from germline, CDR1 is SEHNR and CDR2 is FQNEAQ (reference sequence). Trimming took 2 bases from V and 5 from J; bases not matched to a gene: 5. The length of the CDR3 is 14 residues. The CDR3 loop reads CASSLRGLRTEAFF. The CDR3 DNA sequence: TGTGCCAGCAGCTTAAGGGGGCTGAGAACTGAAGCTTTCTTT.

This clonotype occurred a few times. V gene TRBV20-1 combines with J gene TRBJ1-6; 7 bases are a match to TRBD1. The CDR3 has 14 amino acids. Germline assignment: CDR1 DFQATT and CDR2 SNEGSKA (reference sequence). With V trimmed by 6 bases and J by 5 bases, 7 bases remained unmatched. CDR3 in amino acids: CSAPTGRDNSPLHF. The CDR3 region has the DNA TGCAGTGCCCCGACAGGGAGGGATAATTCACCCCTCCACTTT.

This clonotype was picked up a small number of times. This chain connects TRBV27 to TRBJ1-2; D not resolved. CDR1 and CDR2 from the germline V gene are MNHEY and SMNVEV (reference sequence). The CDR3 is 13 residues long. Deletions cut 2 bases from V and 2 bases from J, with 6 bases between. The CDR3 bases are TGTGCCAGCAGTTTAACTGCGAACTATGGCTACACCTTC. It yields the protein CASSLTANYGYTF.

Only a few counts were recorded for this clonotype. The chain employs TRBV24-1 and TRBJ2-1; 8 bases are shared with TRBD1. CDR3 length: 15 residues. The germline gives CDR1 KGHDR, CDR2 SFDVKD. J lost 4 bases, V lost 1 base, and 2 bases had no gene match. The CDR3 bases are TGTGCCACCAGTGATTTAAGGGACAGGTACAATGAGCAGTTCTTC. Its translation: CATSDLRDRYNEQFF.

The chain links TRBV24-1 to TRBJ2-1; D gene uncertain. The J call could be wrong; TRBJ2-7 is a better fit for the DNA end. Germline-derived CDR1 and CDR2 are KGHDR and SFDVKD. The CDR3 runs 12 residues. The CDR3 DNA reads as TGTGCCACCAGTTCCTCCTACAATGAGCAGTACTTC. It encodes CATSSSYNEQYF.

The gene calls are TRBV9 and TRBJ2-1; D might be TRBD1 or TRBD2, each matching 5 bases. Germline V gene data show CDR1 as SGDLS and CDR2 as YYNGEE. V was trimmed by 3 bases and J by 11 bases, leaving 9 bases between them. The CDR3 totals 11 residues. The CDR3 reads CASSEPGQQFF. The CDR3 DNA is TGTGCCAGCAGCGAGCCGGGACAGCAGTTCTTC.

This clonotype has at least ten counts. This chain joins TRBV7-8 and TRBJ2-5; D not resolved. V dropped 2 bases and J dropped 5 bases, with 9 bases sitting between them. CDR1 and CDR2 from the germline V gene are SGHVS and FQNEAQ. The CDR3 is made up of 13 amino acids. The CDR3 DNA reads as TGTGCCAGCAGCTTAAACTTGCTTGAGACCCAGTACTTC. It encodes CASSLNLLETQYF.

This clonotype turned up a few times. The rearrangement uses TRBV7-8 and TRBJ2-1; D is ambiguous. The CDR3 sequence is 14 residues long. V was clipped by 5 bases and J by 3 bases, with 11 bases between them. CDR1 is SGHVS, CDR2 FQNEAQ, per germline. The CDR3 loop is CASSPLPGYNEQFF. The DNA of the CDR3 is TGTGCCAGCAGCCCCCTCCCCGGCTACAATGAGCAGTTCTTC.

V usage is TRBV7-6 and J usage is TRBJ2-2, with TRBD1 matching 7 bases. Germline V lookup: CDR1 SGHVS, CDR2 FNYEAQ. This CDR3 region has 14 residues. V lost 5 bases to trimming and J lost 5 bases; unmatched junction nucleotides: 5. In nucleotides, the CDR3 is TGTGCCAGCAGCCCAGGGACAGTTACCGGGGAGCTGTTTTTT. This encodes CASSPGTVTGELFF.

The chain employs TRBV4-1 and TRBJ1-1; TRBD1 is a possible D gene (5 bases). V was clipped by 6 bases and J by 1 base, with 12 bases between them. CDR1 is MGHRA, CDR2 YSYEKL, per germline. This CDR3 contains 14 residues. CDR3 region: CASRPGPGNTEAFF. CDR3 nucleotides: TGCGCCAGCAGACCGGGACCAGGGAACACTGAAGCTTTCTTT.

V usage is TRBV7-9 and J usage is TRBJ2-7, with TRBD1 matching 7 bases. This CDR3 is built from 14 residues. Trimming cost V 5 bases and J 6 bases; bases outside gene matches: 10. In germline, CDR1 is SEHNR, CDR2 FQNEAQ (reference sequence). In DNA form, the CDR3 reads TGTGCCAGCAGCCCGCGGACAGGAAGCAGCGAGCAGTACTTC. Translating it yields CASSPRTGSSEQYF.

V and J are TRBV11-3 and TRBJ2-2; D ambiguous. Germline-derived CDR1 and CDR2 are SGHNT and YENEEA. There are 16 residues in the CDR3. Trimming removed 1 base from V and 7 bases from J, with 16 bases in between. CDR3 in amino acids: CASSLVAAAEDGELFF. The CDR3 DNA reads as TGTGCCAGCAGCTTAGTTGCGGCGGCCGAGGACGGGGAGCTGTTTTTT. Based on the CDR3 plus reference TRBV11-3 and TRBJ2-2, the full variable domain is EAGVVQSPRYKIIEKKQPVAFWCNPISGHNTLYWYLQNLGQGPELLIRYENEEAVDDSQLPKDRFSAERLKGVDSTLKIQPAELGDSAVYLCASSLVAAAEDGELFFGEGSRLTVL.